This T cell receptor (beta chain) was observed in a study of cytomegalovirus exposure and HLA in healthy donors. The CDR3 length is 15 residues. Looked up from germline, CDR1 is LGHNA and CDR2 is YNFKEQ. With 60 Vbeta and 13 Jbeta primers, the PCR was carried out. The table came from immunoSEQ multiplex PCR; TCRdb's copy has only in-frame clones and leaves some out. This sample has approximately 77,000 clones; about three quarters occur once, and the top ten carry around 4.3%. The rearrangement joins TRBV4-2 to TRBJ2-5, with 12 positions matching TRBD2. The DNA end lines up better with TRBJ2-7; the J call may be wrong. The sequence was collected from a man in his forties in good health and CMV-seronegative. The sequenced sample was PBMCs. The DNA of the CDR3 is TGTGCCAGCAGCCAAGGACTAGCGGGAGTATACGAGCAGTACTTC. This encodes CASSQGLAGVYEQYF.